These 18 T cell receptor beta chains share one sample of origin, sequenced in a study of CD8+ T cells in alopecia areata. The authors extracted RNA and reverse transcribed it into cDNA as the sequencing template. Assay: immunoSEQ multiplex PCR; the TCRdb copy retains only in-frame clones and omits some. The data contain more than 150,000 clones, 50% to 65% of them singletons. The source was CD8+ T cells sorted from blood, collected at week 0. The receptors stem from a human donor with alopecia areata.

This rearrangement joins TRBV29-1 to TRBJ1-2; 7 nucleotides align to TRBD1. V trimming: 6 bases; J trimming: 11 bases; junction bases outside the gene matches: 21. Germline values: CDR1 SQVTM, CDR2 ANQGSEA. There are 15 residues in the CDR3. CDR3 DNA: TGCAGCGTCATGAACCCGGGACAGCGAGCTCTGGGATACACCTTC. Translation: CSVMNPGQRALGYTF.

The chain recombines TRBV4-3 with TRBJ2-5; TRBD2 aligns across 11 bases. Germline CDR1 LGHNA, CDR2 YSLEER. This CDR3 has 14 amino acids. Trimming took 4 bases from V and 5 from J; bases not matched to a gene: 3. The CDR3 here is CASSRGLAGETQYF. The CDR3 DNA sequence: TGCGCCAGCAGCCGAGGACTAGCGGGTGAGACCCAGTACTTC.

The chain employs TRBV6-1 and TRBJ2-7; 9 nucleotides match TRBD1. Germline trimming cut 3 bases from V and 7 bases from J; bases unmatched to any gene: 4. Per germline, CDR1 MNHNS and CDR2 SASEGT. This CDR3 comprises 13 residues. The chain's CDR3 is CASSDLGQGEQYF. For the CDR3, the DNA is TGTGCCAGCAGTGATTTGGGACAGGGAGAGCAGTACTTC.

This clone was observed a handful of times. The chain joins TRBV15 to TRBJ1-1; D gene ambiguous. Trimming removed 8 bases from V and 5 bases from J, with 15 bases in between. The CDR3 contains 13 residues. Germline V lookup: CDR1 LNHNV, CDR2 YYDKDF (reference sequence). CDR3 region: CATGTAARTEAFF. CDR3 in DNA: TGTGCCACCGGCACAGCCGCGAGAACTGAAGCTTTCTTT. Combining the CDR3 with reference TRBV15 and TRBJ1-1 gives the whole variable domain DAMVIQNPRYQVTQFGKPVTLSCSQTLNHNVMYWYQQKSSQAPKLLFHYYDKDFNNEADTPDNFQSRRPNTSFCFLDIRSPGLGDTAMYLCATGTAARTEAFFGQGTRLTVV.

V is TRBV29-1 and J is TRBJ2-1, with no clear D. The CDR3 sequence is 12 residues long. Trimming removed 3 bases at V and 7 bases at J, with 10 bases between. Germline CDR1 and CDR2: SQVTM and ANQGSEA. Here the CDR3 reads CSVDKQRNEQFF. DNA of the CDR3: TGCAGCGTTGATAAACAGAGGAATGAGCAGTTCTTC.

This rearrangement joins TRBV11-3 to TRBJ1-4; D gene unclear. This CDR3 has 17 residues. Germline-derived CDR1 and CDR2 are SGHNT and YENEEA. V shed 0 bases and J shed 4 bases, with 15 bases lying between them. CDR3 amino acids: CASSLDPPTRSNEKLFF. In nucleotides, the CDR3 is TGTGCCAGCAGCTTAGATCCACCGACACGGAGTAATGAAAAACTGTTTTTT.

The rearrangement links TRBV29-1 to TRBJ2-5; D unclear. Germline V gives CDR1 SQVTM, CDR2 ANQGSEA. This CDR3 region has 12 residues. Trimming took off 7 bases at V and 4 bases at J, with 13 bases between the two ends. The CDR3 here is CSAWNYIETQYF. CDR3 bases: TGCAGCGCCTGGAATTACATAGAGACCCAGTACTTC. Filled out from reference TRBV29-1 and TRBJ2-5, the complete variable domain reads SAVISQKPSRDICQRGTSLTIQCQVDSQVTMMFWYRQQPGQSLTLIATANQGSEATYESGFVIDKFPISRPNLTFSTLTVSNMSPEDSSIYLCSAWNYIETQYFGPGTRLLVL.

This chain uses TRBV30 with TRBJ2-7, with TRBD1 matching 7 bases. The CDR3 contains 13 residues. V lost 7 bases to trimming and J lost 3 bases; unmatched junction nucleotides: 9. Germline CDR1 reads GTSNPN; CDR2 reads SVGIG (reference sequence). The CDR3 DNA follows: TGTGCCTCTTCCCGGGACAGTATCTACGAGCAGTACTTC. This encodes CASSRDSIYEQYF.

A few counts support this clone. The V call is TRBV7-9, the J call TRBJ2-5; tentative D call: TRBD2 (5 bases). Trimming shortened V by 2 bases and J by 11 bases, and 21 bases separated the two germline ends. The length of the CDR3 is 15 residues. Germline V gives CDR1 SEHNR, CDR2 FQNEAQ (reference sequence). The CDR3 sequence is CASSLRLAGVGEQYF. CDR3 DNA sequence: TGTGCCAGCAGCTTAAGGCTAGCTGGGGTTGGGGAGCAGTACTTC.

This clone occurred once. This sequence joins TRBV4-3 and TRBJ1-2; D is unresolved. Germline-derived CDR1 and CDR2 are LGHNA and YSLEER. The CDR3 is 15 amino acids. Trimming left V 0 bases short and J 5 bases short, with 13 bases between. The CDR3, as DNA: TGCGCCAGCAGCCAAGATAGGGCCTCCCGGTATGGCTACACCTTC. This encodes CASSQDRASRYGYTF.

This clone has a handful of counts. The CDR3 sequence is CASRRGKSNQPQHF. The CDR3, as DNA: TGTGCCAGCAGGAGGGGAAAAAGCAATCAGCCCCAGCATTTT. This sequence joins TRBV2 and TRBJ1-5; the D gene is possibly TRBD1 (5 bases). The length of the CDR3 is 14 residues. Germline CDR1 reads SNHLY; CDR2 reads FYNNEI. Trimming removed 6 bases from V and 1 base from J, with 10 bases in between.

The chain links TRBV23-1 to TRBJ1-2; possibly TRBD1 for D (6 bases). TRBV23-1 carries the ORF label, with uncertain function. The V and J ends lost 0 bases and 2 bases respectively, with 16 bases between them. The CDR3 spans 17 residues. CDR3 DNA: TGCGCCAGCAGTCAATCGCGAGGGGGTGGGGAAAACTATGGCTACACCTTC. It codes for CASSQSRGGGENYGYTF.

CDR3 sequence reads: CASSLGEGTLYGYTF. CDR3 DNA sequence: TGTGCCAGCAGCTTAGGGGAGGGCACCCTCTATGGCTACACCTTC. The genes are TRBV7-6 and TRBJ1-2; D is undetermined. The CDR3 is 15 amino acids. Trimming left V 1 base short and J 4 bases short, with 13 bases between. The germline gives CDR1 SGHVS, CDR2 FNYEAQ.

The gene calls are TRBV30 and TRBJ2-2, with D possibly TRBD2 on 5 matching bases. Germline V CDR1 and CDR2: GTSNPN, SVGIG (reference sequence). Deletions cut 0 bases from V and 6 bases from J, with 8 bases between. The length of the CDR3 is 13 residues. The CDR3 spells CAWSVLGAGELFF. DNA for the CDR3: TGTGCCTGGAGTGTACTAGGCGCCGGGGAGCTGTTTTTT.

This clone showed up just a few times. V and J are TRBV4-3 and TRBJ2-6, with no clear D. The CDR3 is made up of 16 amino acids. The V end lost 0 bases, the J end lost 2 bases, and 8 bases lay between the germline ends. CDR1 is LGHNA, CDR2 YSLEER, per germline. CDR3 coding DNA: TGCGCCAGCAGCCAAGATCGAAGGGCTGGGGCCAACGTCCTGACTTTC. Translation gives CASSQDRRAGANVLTF.

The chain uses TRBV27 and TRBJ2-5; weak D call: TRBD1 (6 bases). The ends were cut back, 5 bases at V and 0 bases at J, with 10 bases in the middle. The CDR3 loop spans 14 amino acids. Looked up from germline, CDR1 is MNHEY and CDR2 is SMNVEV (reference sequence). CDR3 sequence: CASSGGPNQETQYF. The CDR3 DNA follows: TGTGCCAGCAGTGGGGGCCCTAACCAAGAGACCCAGTACTTC.

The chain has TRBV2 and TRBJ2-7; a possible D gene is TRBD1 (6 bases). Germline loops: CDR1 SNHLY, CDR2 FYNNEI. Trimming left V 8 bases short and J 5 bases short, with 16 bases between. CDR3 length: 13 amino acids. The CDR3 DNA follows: TGTGCCAGCTTGCCGGCAGGGGCCGACGAGCAGTACTTC. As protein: CASLPAGADEQYF.

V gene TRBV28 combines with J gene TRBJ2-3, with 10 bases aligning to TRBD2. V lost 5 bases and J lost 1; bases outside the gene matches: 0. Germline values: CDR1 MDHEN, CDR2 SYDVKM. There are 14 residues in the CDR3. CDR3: CASSGLAGTDTQYF. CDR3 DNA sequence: TGTGCCAGCAGTGGACTAGCGGGCACAGATACGCAGTATTTT.